This is a list of T cell receptor beta chains from one sample in a study of regulatory T cells in long-lasting Graves disease. TCRdb re-derived calls from the multiplex PCR reads in MiXCR, one entry per CDR3 protein. The repertoire holds 520,000 or so distinct CDR3 sequences, with more than 10% as singletons. These sequences were also reported in another study, on T cells in Graves' hyperthyroidism and ophthalmopathy.

Sequencing was performed on peripheral blood mononuclear cells (PBMCs), taken at new diagnosis, from a patient treated with antithyroid drugs. The receptors shown here come from a woman in her 30s with Graves disease. Both conserved end residues are part of each CDR3. A D gene is named only where the DNA matches it firmly. Rows may omit the clone size; those that give it use once, few, many or a size class.

J	V	size	D	DNA	CDR3
TRBJ1-2	TRBV20-1	NA	NA	TGCAGTGCCACCCGCGAGACGAGACACTCACCCTATGGCTACACCTTC	CSATRETRHSPYGYTF
TRBJ1-2	TRBV2	many	NA	TGTGCCAGCGGGGGTCAGCCAGCGGGCTACACCTTC	CASGGQPAGYTF
TRBJ2-7	TRBV9	many	TRBD2	TGTGCCAGCAGCGGAACTAGCGGGAGGGCCAGCGAGCAGTACTTC	CASSGTSGRASEQYF
TRBJ2-2	TRBV12-3/TRBV12-4	many	NA	TGTGCCAGTGGTGGGCCCCGGGAGCTGTTTTTT	CASGGPRELFF
TRBJ1-2	TRBV19	many	NA	TGTGCCAGTAGTATGCTAGGGCCCTATGGCTACACCTTC	CASSMLGPYGYTF
TRBJ2-1	TRBV5-6	NA	TRBD2	TGTGCCAGCAGCTCCCTTGGGCGGGAGGGCCCCCACAATGAGCAGTTCTTC	CASSSLGREGPHNEQFF
TRBJ2-2	TRBV10-3	many	NA	TGTGCCATCAGTGAAACTGTCATTACCGGGGAGCTGTTTTTT	CAISETVITGELFF
TRBJ2-3	TRBV2	many	NA	TGTGCCAGCACGACAGGCTTCACAGATACGCAGTATTTT	CASTTGFTDTQYF
TRBJ2-2	TRBV7-6	many	NA	TGTGCCAGCGGCTGGGGTACCGGGGAGCTGTTTTTT	CASGWGTGELFF
TRBJ1-5	TRBV28	many	NA	TGTGCCAGCAGTTTAGCAACAGGCGGAGGAATTTTAACCCAGCATTTT	CASSLATGGGILTQHF
TRBJ2-5	TRBV5-6	NA	NA	TGTGCCAGCAGCTTCTCGACAGGAAGAGAGACCCAGTACTTC	CASSFSTGRETQYF
TRBJ2-2	TRBV12-3/TRBV12-4	NA	NA	TGTGCCAGCAGCCCCGAGCTCACCGGGGAGCTGTTTTTT	CASSPELTGELFF
TRBJ2-6	TRBV18	few	TRBD1	TGTGCCAGCTCACCGCCGGGACAGCGCTCTGGGGCCAACGTCCTGACTTTC	CASSPPGQRSGANVLTF
TRBJ1-2	TRBV7-8	many	NA	TGTGCCAGCAGCCCCTCTACGGGGGGCATAGGCTACACCTTC	CASSPSTGGIGYTF
TRBJ1-1	TRBV19	few	NA	TGTGCCAGTCTCCCGACAGGAGTATTGAACATTGAAGCTTTCTTT	CASLPTGVLNIEAFF
TRBJ2-2	TRBV30	many	NA	TGTGCCTGGAGTCTCCTTCGTGGGACCGGGGAGCTGTTTTTT	CAWSLLRGTGELFF
TRBJ2-1	TRBV15	many	TRBD1	TGTGCCACCAGCAACCCCCGGGACAGGGGTTCCTACAATGAGCAGTTCTTC	CATSNPRDRGSYNEQFF
TRBJ2-1	TRBV7-9	many	NA	TGTGCCAGCAGCTTAGAGTCACTATACAATGAGCAGTTCTTC	CASSLESLYNEQFF
TRBJ1-6	TRBV12-3/TRBV12-4	many	NA	TGTGCCAGCAGTAAGGGACAAGCGACGAATTCACCCCTCCACTTT	CASSKGQATNSPLHF
TRBJ1-3	TRBV5-1	many	NA	TGCGCCAGCAGCTTTACCGGGGGTGGAAACACCATATATTTT	CASSFTGGGNTIYF
TRBJ2-7	TRBV20-1	many	TRBD2	TGCAGTGCTAGAGATCTCAGCGGGGCCTCCTACGAGCAGTACTTC	CSARDLSGASYEQYF
TRBJ2-7	TRBV6-5	many	TRBD2	TGTGCCAGCAGTTACGGTGCGGGAGTACCCGAGCAGTACTTC	CASSYGAGVPEQYF